This T cell receptor (beta chain) was recovered during a study of PD-1 blockade in classical Hodgkin lymphoma. Data came from immunoSEQ multiplex PCR; TCRdb stores just in-frame clones and leaves some out. The sample lists 25,000 to 30,000 clones; approximately 82% were seen once. There are 16 residues in the CDR3. A word on this clone: Its antigen is currently unknown.

Findings and limits, study-wide: Prior therapy or disease activity may underlie the repertoire differences, whose causes remain undefined. CD4+ but not CD8+ TCR diversity rose significantly by C4D1. Reports indicated that newly diagnosed patients had lower baseline TCR diversity than healthy donors did.

Relapse was seen in all patients after autologous stem cell transplantation, and brentuximab vedotin exposure was variable. This rearrangement joins TRBV21-1 to TRBJ2-6; no check of the table's D call, TRBD1, against the DNA was made. TRBV21-1 represents a pseudogene. Material: peripheral blood mononuclear cells (PBMCs), obtained before the second cycle of nivolumab. The receptor was derived from a human donor with classical Hodgkin lymphoma. The CDR3 reads CASSKDRAGGANVLTF. The CDR3 DNA follows: TGTGCCAGCAGCAAAGACAGGGCTGGTGGGGCCAACGTCCTGACTTTC.